This TCR beta chain emerged from a study of CD8 T cells in ankylosing spondylitis (dated by TCRdb to about 2017). General notes on the study: The study set out to find disease-linked TCR variants by profiling T cell receptor beta repertoires in ankylosing spondylitis patients and healthy donors. Peripheral blood was sampled, and synovial fluid was additionally collected from ankylosing spondylitis patients. The whole study cohort included roughly 110 healthy donors and 25 ankylosing spondylitis patients. Overall study outcomes, separate from this receptor: According to the report, matched synovial fluid samples from ankylosing spondylitis patients were significantly enriched for the disease-linked clones. Blood from ankylosing spondylitis patients appeared to be characterized by a TCR beta motif composed of about eight highly homologous amino acid variants. A CD8+ phenotype was shown by the disease-linked clones, which were found at relatively low frequencies in peripheral blood. Some TCR beta motif variants had previously been reported in synovial fluid and blood of reactive arthritis patients, which suggested common disease-initiation mechanisms.

V was cut back by 2 bases and J by 9 bases, leaving a gap of 21 bases between them. The CDR3 measures 16 amino acids from cysteine to phenylalanine. The DNA shown is the 48-base CDR3, in frame from base 1. The CDR1 and CDR2 encoded by the germline V gene are SGDLS and YYNGEE. This clonotype was observed a few times. No antigen is known for it. Base qualities were left out, and no much larger clone turns up one base away. Sequencing took place on an Illumina HiSeq 2500. Quantitative 5'-RACE with molecular barcodes was used to prepare TCR beta libraries. The paper's processing steps were these. A new computational method, built on a probabilistic model of VDJ rearrangement, was used to identify disease-linked TCR variants. TCRdb trimmed public reads at Q25 via fastp, called clones via MiXCR and kept in-frame beta chains. Every entry covers one CDR3 protein and lists the most common genes and DNA from its rows. TCRdb's processing, not the authors', yielded these V and J calls. The sample has about 540,000 distinct CDR3 sequences on record, about 12% of them singletons. The ten largest make up under 7.5% of the sample.

This clonotype originated in a male donor with ankylosing spondylitis. The sequencing input was blood, either unsorted or a sorted T cell fraction (not recorded which). The rearranged chain carries TRBV9 and TRBJ2-1; the best D guess is TRBD2, with 5 bases matching. The CDR3: CASSVNPSIWGFEQFF. DNA sequence: TGTGCCAGCAGCGTCAACCCTAGCATTTGGGGATTTGAGCAGTTCTTC.